The 20 T cell receptor beta chains reported below all come from one sample, sequenced in a study of blood T cell repertoires in COVID-19. The data were produced by immunoSEQ multiplex PCR, yet TCRdb's version contains in-frame clones alone and is incomplete. The sample shows a few hundred thousand clones, nearly 90% of them seen only once. The source material was peripheral blood. These receptors were obtained from a young woman who had recovered from COVID-19.

The chain combines TRBV21-1 with TRBJ2-3; the table's D call of TRBD1 was not tested on the DNA. TRBV21-1 is a recognized pseudogene. The CDR3 extends over 17 amino acids. As DNA, the CDR3 is TGTGCCAGCAGCAACGAAGGGGACAGGGGATGCACAGATACGCAGTATTTT. Encoded protein: CASSNEGDRGCTDTQYF.

This chain uses TRBV7-3 with TRBJ2-3, with D perhaps TRBD1 (5 bases). The CDR3 is 14 amino acids. The V end lost 5 bases, the J end lost 0 bases, and 9 bases lay between the germline ends. CDR1 is SGHTA, CDR2 FQGTGA, per germline. The CDR3 nucleotides are TGTGCCAGCAGCCTCCAGGGAAGCACAGATACGCAGTATTTT. It specifies CASSLQGSTDTQYF.

J is TRBJ2-2 and V is TRBV3-1 (or the pseudogene TRBV3-2); D is undetermined. The CDR3 extends over 19 amino acids. The V end lost 0 bases, the J end lost 6 bases, and 23 bases lay between the germline ends. CDR1 LGHDT and CDR2 YNNKEL come from the germline V gene (reference sequence). This CDR3 reads CASSQDSPTRHLAPGELFF. In DNA, the CDR3 is TGTGCCAGCAGCCAAGATTCCCCTACCCGACACCTTGCACCCGGGGAGCTGTTTTTT.

The rearrangement uses TRBV7-9 and TRBJ1-4; the D is unclear. The V end lost 0 bases, the J end lost 8 bases, and 13 bases lay between the germline ends. This CDR3 is built from 15 residues. Per the germline V gene, CDR1 is SEHNR and CDR2 is FQNEAQ (reference sequence). CDR3 DNA sequence: TGTGCCAGCAGCTTAGCAAGAGGCGTTGGGGAAAAACTGTTTTTT. As protein: CASSLARGVGEKLFF.

The rearrangement joins TRBV7-3 to TRBJ1-1; D might be TRBD1 (6 bases). CDR3 length equals 13 residues. Per the germline V gene, CDR1 is SGHTA and CDR2 is FQGTGA. V was trimmed by 5 bases and J by 5 bases, leaving 12 bases between them. DNA of the CDR3: TGTGCCAGCAGCGAAGGGGGGGAAACTGAAGCTTTCTTT. Its protein product is CASSEGGETEAFF.

This chain links TRBV7-6 with TRBJ1-2; 8 nucleotides agree with TRBD1. Germline lookup yields CDR1 SGHVS and CDR2 FNYEAQ. J lost 1 base, V lost 5 bases, and 6 bases had no gene match. The CDR3 length is 15 residues. CDR3 loop: CASSPQGAGNYGYTF. In nucleotides, the CDR3 is TGTGCCAGCAGCCCCCAGGGGGCGGGTAACTATGGCTACACCTTC.

This clone occurred once. The V call is TRBV27, the J call TRBJ2-7, with 7 bases fitting TRBD1. Germline assignment: CDR1 MNHEY and CDR2 SMNVEV (reference sequence). The CDR3 has 13 amino acids. The ends lost 5 bases at V and 3 bases at J; junction bases unmatched: 4. CDR3 nucleotides: TGTGCCAGCAGTGGACAGGAGATCTACGAGCAGTACTTC. Amino acid sequence: CASSGQEIYEQYF.

The gene calls are TRBV29-1 and TRBJ1-2, with a tentative D call TRBD1 (6 bases). CDR3 length: 16 amino acids. CDR1 is SQVTM and CDR2 is ANQGSEA in the germline V gene. V dropped 6 bases and J dropped 4 bases, with 24 bases sitting between them. CDR3 sequence (DNA): TGCAGCGTCGACGGGGTGGAGGACAGACGCTTCTATGGCTACACCTTC. Its translation is CSVDGVEDRRFYGYTF.

Written as DNA, the CDR3 is TGTGCCAGCAGCTTCAACAGGGGCCGGGTTGATTCACCCCTCCACTTT. Translated, it gives CASSFNRGRVDSPLHF. This chain uses TRBV5-6 with TRBJ1-6; 7 positions agree with TRBD1. J gave up 8 bases and V 2 bases, and 10 bases lay outside the gene matches. CDR1 and CDR2 from the germline V gene are SGHDT and YYEEEE. The CDR3 has 16 residues.

The chain combines TRBV29-1 with TRBJ2-2; 10 bases match TRBD2. CDR1 is SQVTM and CDR2 is ANQGSEA in the germline V gene. V lost 6 bases to trimming and J lost 4 bases; unmatched junction nucleotides: 8. This CDR3 is built from 15 residues. CDR3 nucleotide sequence: TGCAGCGTCACTAGCGGGACGGGTCCCACCGGGGAGCTGTTTTTT. Amino acid sequence: CSVTSGTGPTGELFF.

The J gene is TRBJ1-2, the V gene TRBV21-1. TRBV21-1 is recorded as a pseudogene. The CDR3 has 12 residues. CDR3 bases: TGTGCCAGCAGATACACTGGGAGAGCCCGGACCTTC. Residues: CASRYTGRARTF.

The rearrangement joins TRBV10-3 to TRBJ1-3; D gene uncertain. The CDR3 has 14 residues. The V and J ends lost 6 bases and 1 base respectively, with 10 bases between them. Germline V gene data show CDR1 as ENHRY and CDR2 as SYGVKD. The chain's CDR3 is CAIRIDSSGNTIYF. The CDR3 region has the DNA TGTGCCATCAGAATTGATAGTTCTGGAAACACCATATATTTT.

CDR3 residues: CATEGGGARADTQYF. The DNA for the CDR3 is TGTGCCACTGAAGGGGGGGGCGCACGGGCAGATACGCAGTATTTT. The chain uses TRBV19 and TRBJ2-3; perhaps TRBD2 as D (7 bases). The CDR3 covers 15 residues. The V end lost 10 bases, the J end lost 4 bases, and 21 bases lay between the germline ends. Germline V gene data show CDR1 as LNHDA and CDR2 as SQIVND (reference sequence).

This rearrangement joins TRBV10-3 to TRBJ1-1; D might be TRBD1 (5 bases). The V and J ends lost 9 bases and 1 base respectively, with 12 bases between them. Germline V CDR1 and CDR2: ENHRY, SYGVKD. The CDR3 is 13 residues long. CDR3 protein: CAIATDRNTEAFF. CDR3 DNA sequence: TGTGCCATAGCTACCGACAGGAACACTGAAGCTTTCTTT.

The chain links TRBV7-3 to TRBJ2-1, with 9 bases identical to TRBD2. The CDR3 has 14 amino acids. Germline values: CDR1 SGHTA, CDR2 FQGTGA. V lost 4 bases, J lost 4 bases, and 2 bases stayed unmatched. DNA of the CDR3: TGTGCCAGCAGCTCCGCGGGAGGGTACAATGAGCAGTTCTTC. As protein: CASSSAGGYNEQFF.

V gene TRBV7-2 combines with J gene TRBJ1-1, with D possibly matching TRBD1 (5 bases). The germline V gene has CDR1 SGHTA and CDR2 FQGNSA. The germline V and J ends were trimmed by 3 bases and 3 bases, with 11 bases remaining between them. This CDR3 spans 14 amino acids. The CDR3 DNA sequence: TGTGCCAGCAGCTTTCGGGGGGGGGACACTGAAGCTTTCTTT. Its translation is CASSFRGGDTEAFF.

The V and J genes are TRBV15 and TRBJ1-1, with D perhaps TRBD1 (6 bases). There are 17 residues in the CDR3. In germline, CDR1 is LNHNV, CDR2 YYDKDF (reference sequence). The V end was cut by 2 bases, the J end by 1 base, with 17 bases between. The CDR3 loop is CATSRPSQGIGNTEAFF. CDR3 DNA: TGTGCCACCAGCAGACCTAGTCAGGGGATCGGGAACACTGAAGCTTTCTTT.

The chain combines TRBV6-4 with TRBJ2-2; D possibly corresponds to TRBD1 (6 bases). The CDR3 runs to 14 residues. V lost 5 bases and J 3 bases, leaving 10 bases between the germline ends. Per germline, CDR1 MRHNA and CDR2 SNTAGT. DNA for the CDR3: TGTGCCAGCAGTACAGGGTTGGACACCGGGGAGCTGTTTTTT. It yields the protein CASSTGLDTGELFF.

The gene calls are TRBV6-6 and TRBJ2-7; 11 bases are shared with TRBD2. V lost 2 bases, J lost 5 bases, and 2 bases stayed unmatched. Germline V gene data show CDR1 as MNHNY and CDR2 as SVGAGI (reference sequence). This CDR3 is built from 14 residues. CDR3 loop: CASSYLGLADEQYF. The CDR3 DNA sequence: TGTGCCAGCAGTTACCTGGGACTAGCGGACGAGCAGTACTTC.

The J gene is TRBJ2-7, the V gene TRBV5-1; 8 nucleotides match TRBD1. The CDR3 loop spans 14 amino acids. The germline CDR1 and CDR2 sequences are SGHRS and YFSETQ. The V and J ends lost 4 bases and 2 bases, in that order; junction bases with no gene match: 5. CDR3: CASSADRGAYEQYF. In DNA, the CDR3 is TGCGCCAGCAGCGCAGACAGGGGTGCCTACGAGCAGTACTTC.